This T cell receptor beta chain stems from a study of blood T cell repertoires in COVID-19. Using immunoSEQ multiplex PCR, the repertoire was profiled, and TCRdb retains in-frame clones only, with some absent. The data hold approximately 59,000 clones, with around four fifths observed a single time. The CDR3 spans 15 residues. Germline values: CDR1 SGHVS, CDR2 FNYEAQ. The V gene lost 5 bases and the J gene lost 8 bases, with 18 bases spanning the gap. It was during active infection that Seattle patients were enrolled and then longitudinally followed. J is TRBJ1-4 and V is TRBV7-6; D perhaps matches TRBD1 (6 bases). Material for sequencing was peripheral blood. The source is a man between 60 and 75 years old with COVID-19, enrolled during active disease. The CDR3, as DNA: TGTGCCAGCAGCGCTATTACAGGGCCTAGGGAAAAACTGTTTTTT. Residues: CASSAITGPREKLFF.